This entry lists 23 T cell receptor beta chains sequenced from one sample in a study of Tregs in tolerant kidney transplant recipients (dated by TCRdb to between 2017 and 2020). The sample's time point label, decoded: blood sample drawn before combined kidney and bone marrow transplant. The library was made by the immunoSEQ multiplex PCR assay. Here the immuneACCESS table is served through TCRdb, limited to in-frame sequences with V and J called. Missing clones are a known gap in these copies; in checked studies unresolved V genes cover under half, and the rest lacks a known reason. The sample data list about 94,000 clones, and 93% of these were observed just once. Together, the top ten hold 0.35% to 0.55% of the sample. Sequencing used CD4+ T cells from blood, obtained before the transplant. The receptors here all came from a human donor who received a combined kidney and bone marrow transplant.

The rearrangement uses TRBV11-2 and TRBJ2-7; 13 bases line up with TRBD2. V dropped 1 base and J dropped 1; count of bases not matched to a gene: 4. The length of the CDR3 is 17 residues. Germline V gene lookup returns CDR1 SGHAT and CDR2 FQNNGV. The CDR3 region has the DNA TGTGCCAGCAGCTTAGGACTAGCGGGGGGCACTTCCTACGAGCAGTACTTC. It codes for CASSLGLAGGTSYEQYF.

This clone was observed once. The chain employs TRBV5-5 and TRBJ1-6, with D maybe TRBD1 (5 bases). Germline V lookup: CDR1 SGHKS, CDR2 YYEKEE (reference sequence). V was clipped by 0 bases and J by 3 bases, with 16 bases between them. There are 18 residues in the CDR3. CDR3 DNA sequence: TGTGCCAGCAGCTTGGGGGACTTAACTTCCCACTATAATTCACCCCTCCACTTT. Amino acids: CASSLGDLTSHYNSPLHF.

The table lists this clone with a count of one. The chain recombines TRBV4-1 with TRBJ2-3; D ambiguous. V lost 6 bases, J lost 0 bases, and 16 bases lay in between. CDR3 length: 16 amino acids. The germline V gene has CDR1 MGHRA and CDR2 YSYEKL. Here the CDR3 reads CASRNVRLASTDTQYF. DNA of the CDR3: TGCGCCAGCAGGAACGTGAGGCTCGCTAGCACAGATACGCAGTATTTT.

This chain joins TRBV4-2 and TRBJ2-1; 9 bases are shared with TRBD2. The CDR3 is 16 residues long. The V segment lost 4 bases and the J segment 7 bases; nucleotides outside the gene matches: 11. Germline V gene data show CDR1 as LGHNA and CDR2 as YNFKEQ. The CDR3 reads CASSPSGGTTGNEQFF. The CDR3 DNA follows: TGTGCCAGCAGCCCCAGCGGGGGGACCACTGGAAATGAGCAGTTCTTC.

The CDR3 loop is CASSLYVTGGSYEQYF. Written as DNA, the CDR3 is TGTGCCAGCAGCTTATATGTTACGGGAGGGAGCTACGAGCAGTACTTC. The chain employs TRBV7-2 and TRBJ2-7, with TRBD2 matching over 8 bases. V lost 2 bases and J lost 3; bases outside the gene matches: 9. The CDR3 runs 16 residues. Per the germline V gene, CDR1 is SGHTA and CDR2 is FQGNSA. The variable domain in full, with the rest retrieved from reference TRBV7-2 and TRBJ2-7, is GAGVSQSPSNKVTEKGKDVELRCDPISGHTALYWYRQSLGQGLEFLIYFQGNSAPDKSGLPSDRFSAERTGGSVSTLTIQRTQQEDSAVYLCASSLYVTGGSYEQYFGPGTRLTVT.

The chain recombines TRBV4-3 with TRBJ2-7, with D possibly TRBD2 on 6 matching bases. V gave up 0 bases and J gave up 4 bases, with 13 bases separating them. The CDR3 loop spans 15 amino acids. Germline V CDR1 and CDR2: LGHNA, YSLEER. This CDR3 reads CASSQDLPGDYEQYF. CDR3 sequence (DNA): TGCGCCAGCAGCCAAGATCTGCCGGGGGATTACGAGCAGTACTTC.

V is TRBV5-4 and J is TRBJ2-5; D is ambiguous. Germline V CDR1 and CDR2: SGHNT, YYREEE (reference sequence). V gave up 2 bases and J gave up 0 bases, with 8 bases separating them. This CDR3 has 14 residues. CDR3 region: CASSFFGNQETQYF. CDR3 DNA: TGTGCCAGCAGCTTTTTCGGTAACCAAGAGACCCAGTACTTC.

This clone was picked up one time. The chain combines TRBV7-2 with TRBJ2-2; 13 bases are shared with TRBD2. The V gene's germline CDR1 is SGHTA and CDR2 FQGNSA. Germline trimming cut 4 bases from V and 5 bases from J; bases unmatched to any gene: 4. This CDR3 has 16 amino acids. CDR3 sequence reads: CASSSGLAGDTGELFF. The DNA for the CDR3 is TGTGCCAGCAGCTCTGGACTAGCGGGGGATACCGGGGAGCTGTTTTTT. Full variable domain (rest looked up from reference TRBV7-2 and TRBJ2-2): GAGVSQSPSNKVTEKGKDVELRCDPISGHTALYWYRQSLGQGLEFLIYFQGNSAPDKSGLPSDRFSAERTGGSVSTLTIQRTQQEDSAVYLCASSSGLAGDTGELFFGEGSRLTVL.

This chain connects TRBV18 to TRBJ2-2; a possible D gene is TRBD2 (5 bases). The V end lost 3 bases, the J end lost 0 bases, and 5 bases lay between the germline ends. Germline-derived CDR1 and CDR2 are KGHSH and LQKENI. The CDR3 is 14 amino acids. CDR3 DNA: TGTGCCAGCTCACCTAGCGCGAACACCGGGGAGCTGTTTTTT. This translates into CASSPSANTGELFF.

This clone was detected only once. Other DNA sequences in this sample translate to the same CDR3. CDR3 sequence: CASSPRQGAGGYTF. The CDR3 DNA follows: TGTGCCAGCTCGCCGAGGCAGGGGGCCGGTGGCTACACCTTC. The chain combines TRBV18 with TRBJ1-2, with 8 positions matching TRBD1. Germline CDR1 reads KGHSH; CDR2 reads LQKENI. CDR3 length equals 14 residues. With V trimmed by 6 bases and J by 7 bases, 10 bases remained unmatched.

The chain combines TRBV15 with TRBJ1-1; 8 nucleotides match TRBD1. CDR3 length: 15 amino acids. The V segment lost 8 bases and the J segment 0 bases; nucleotides outside the gene matches: 8. From germline, CDR1 is LNHNV and CDR2 YYDKDF (reference sequence). CDR3 protein: CATAQGAKMNTEAFF. DNA of the CDR3: TGTGCCACCGCTCAGGGGGCAAAAATGAACACTGAAGCTTTCTTT. Drawing the rest from reference TRBV15 and TRBJ1-1, the complete variable domain is DAMVIQNPRYQVTQFGKPVTLSCSQTLNHNVMYWYQQKSSQAPKLLFHYYDKDFNNEADTPDNFQSRRPNTSFCFLDIRSPGLGDTAMYLCATAQGAKMNTEAFFGQGTRLTVV.

The rearrangement uses TRBV28 and TRBJ1-5; 10 nucleotides match TRBD1. V gave up 8 bases and J gave up 5 bases; unmatched junction bases: 9. The CDR3 spans 15 residues. From germline, CDR1 is MDHEN and CDR2 SYDVKM. The CDR3 is CASVSRDRGDQPQHF. CDR3 nucleotide sequence: TGTGCCAGCGTGTCCCGGGACAGGGGTGATCAGCCCCAGCATTTT.

The chain links TRBV11-3 to TRBJ2-5; 10 bases agree with TRBD2. Germline V CDR1 and CDR2: SGHNT, YENEEA. V shed 0 bases and J 1 base; nucleotides not matched to a gene: 8. This CDR3 comprises 18 residues. The CDR3 coding sequence is TGTGCCAGCAGCTTAGATATCCTAGCGGGAGTGGTCCAAGAGACCCAGTACTTC. It translates to CASSLDILAGVVQETQYF.

V gene TRBV11-2 combines with J gene TRBJ1-2, with 11 bases that match TRBD1. Unmatched junction bases numbered 7, after V lost 5 bases and J lost 2 bases. Per the germline V gene, CDR1 is SGHAT and CDR2 is FQNNGV. This CDR3 spans 16 amino acids. The CDR3 DNA reads as TGTGCCAGCAGCCCCCGGACAGGGGGCGCGAACTATGGCTACACCTTC. It is translated as CASSPRTGGANYGYTF.

A few counts support this clone. CDR3 in DNA: TGTGCCAGCAGTTACCGCTACGAGCAGTACTTC. Amino acid sequence: CASSYRYEQYF. The chain joins TRBV6-5 to TRBJ2-7; D gene uncertain. Trimming pared 2 bases from V and 3 bases from J, leaving 2 bases between. CDR1 MNHEY and CDR2 SVGAGI come from the germline V gene. The CDR3 runs to 11 residues.

This rearrangement joins TRBV9 to TRBJ1-5, with D possibly matching TRBD1 (5 bases). Germline values: CDR1 SGDLS, CDR2 YYNGEE. The V end was cut by 1 base, the J end by 7 bases, with 12 bases between. The CDR3 sequence is 14 residues long. CDR3 protein: CASSVTGAKQPQHF. In DNA form, the CDR3 reads TGTGCCAGCAGCGTAACAGGCGCCAAACAGCCCCAGCATTTT.

The chain employs TRBV6-5 and TRBJ1-1; 7 nucleotides agree with TRBD1. CDR3 length: 16 residues. Germline trimming cut 4 bases from V and 0 bases from J; bases unmatched to any gene: 8. The germline V gene encodes CDR1 MNHEY and CDR2 SVGAGI. CDR3 coding DNA: TGTGCCAGCAGTTCACCGGGACAGCCGATGAACACTGAAGCTTTCTTT. Translation: CASSSPGQPMNTEAFF.

V and J are TRBV4-3 and TRBJ2-1; possible D gene TRBD2, 5 bases. V was clipped by 1 base and J by 8 bases, with 9 bases between them. This CDR3 spans 13 amino acids. Germline CDR1 is LGHNA and CDR2 is YSLEER. The DNA of the CDR3 is TGCGCCAGCAGCCAAGGTCCCGGGGATGAGCAGTTCTTC. Protein product: CASSQGPGDEQFF.

This chain links TRBV19 with TRBJ1-5; D is unresolved. Per germline, CDR1 LNHDA and CDR2 SQIVND (reference sequence). This CDR3 has 13 amino acids. The V end was cut by 7 bases, the J end by 6 bases, with 13 bases between. CDR3 nucleotide sequence: TGTGCCAGTACGTTCGCAGGAGGTCAGCCCCAGCATTTT. Amino acids: CASTFAGGQPQHF.

The chain joins TRBV7-9 to TRBJ2-3; the D is unclear. The V gene lost 3 bases and the J gene lost 1 base, with 17 bases spanning the gap. The CDR3 runs 17 residues. Germline V gives CDR1 SEHNR, CDR2 FQNEAQ (reference sequence). The CDR3, as DNA: TGTGCCAGCAGCTTTCAAGGTGGCGGCAGTCGCACAGATACGCAGTATTTT. Protein product: CASSFQGGGSRTDTQYF.

V gene TRBV11-2 combines with J gene TRBJ2-5; possible D gene TRBD1, 6 bases. This CDR3 is built from 15 residues. Trimming removed 2 bases from V and 2 bases from J, with 12 bases in between. Germline loops: CDR1 SGHAT, CDR2 FQNNGV. Here the CDR3 DNA reads TGTGCCAGCAGCTTACAGGGGAGTCGGCAAGAGACCCAGTACTTC. The encoded protein is CASSLQGSRQETQYF.

The chain has TRBV5-4 and TRBJ1-3; TRBD1 matches 9 bases. CDR1 is SGHNT and CDR2 is YYREEE in the germline V gene (reference sequence). This CDR3 has 17 residues. With V trimmed by 5 bases and J by 0 bases, 9 bases remained unmatched. The CDR3 bases are TGTGCCAGCAGACCGAGCCCGGGACAGGGCTCTGGAAACACCATATATTTT. It is translated as CASRPSPGQGSGNTIYF.

J is TRBJ1-1 and V is TRBV11-1; 7 bases are shared with TRBD1. Trimming cost V 5 bases and J 4 bases; bases outside gene matches: 7. There are 14 residues in the CDR3. CDR1 and CDR2 (germline): SGHAT, FQDESV (reference sequence). The CDR3 sequence is CASSLDRSPTEAFF. The CDR3 bases are TGTGCCAGCAGCCTGGACAGGAGCCCCACTGAAGCTTTCTTT.